The sequence of this T cell receptor beta chain was determined in a study of T cell changes during pregnancy in multiple sclerosis. Germline V gene lookup returns CDR1 PRHDT and CDR2 FYEKMQ (reference sequence). Deletions cut 2 bases from V and 1 base from J, with 12 bases between. This CDR3 has 15 amino acids. The assay was immunoSEQ multiplex PCR, and TCRdb's table has in-frame clones only and misses some. This table has about 55,000 clones, 85% to 90% appearing once. The receptor was derived from a female donor with multiple sclerosis, enrolled in a pregnancy study. Sequenced here: CD4+ T cells from peripheral blood mononuclear cells, sampled in the first trimester of pregnancy. The chain uses TRBV13 and TRBJ2-7, with TRBD1 as a possible D gene (5 bases). In nucleotides, the CDR3 is TGTGCCAGCAGCTTAAGGGGTCAGGCGTCCTACGAGCAGTACTTC. This codes for CASSLRGQASYEQYF.